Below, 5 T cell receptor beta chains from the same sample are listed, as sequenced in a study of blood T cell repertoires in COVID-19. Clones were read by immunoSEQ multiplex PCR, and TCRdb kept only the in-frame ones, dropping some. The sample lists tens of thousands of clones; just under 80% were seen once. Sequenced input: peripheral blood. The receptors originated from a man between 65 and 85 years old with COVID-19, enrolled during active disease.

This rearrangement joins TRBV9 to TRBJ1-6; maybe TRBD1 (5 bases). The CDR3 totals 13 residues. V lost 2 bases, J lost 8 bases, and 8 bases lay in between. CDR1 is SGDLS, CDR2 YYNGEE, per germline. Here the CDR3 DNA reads TGTGCCAGCAGCGTTACAGGTTATTCACCCCTCCACTTT. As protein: CASSVTGYSPLHF.

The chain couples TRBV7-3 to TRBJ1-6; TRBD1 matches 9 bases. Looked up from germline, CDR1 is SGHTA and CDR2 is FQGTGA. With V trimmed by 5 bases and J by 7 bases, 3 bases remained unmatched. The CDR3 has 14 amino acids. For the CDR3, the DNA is TGTGCCAGCAGCCAAGGACAGGGGAATTCACCCCTCCACTTT. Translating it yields CASSQGQGNSPLHF.

The CDR3 bases are TGTGCCAGCAGTTCCCGTTACGAGCAGTACTTC. Translation gives CASSSRYEQYF. The chain couples TRBV6-2 or TRBV6-3 to TRBJ2-7, with unresolved D. This CDR3 is 11 amino acids long. V lost 4 bases and J lost 4, with 5 bases in between. Germline assignment: CDR1 MNHEY and CDR2 SVGEGT.

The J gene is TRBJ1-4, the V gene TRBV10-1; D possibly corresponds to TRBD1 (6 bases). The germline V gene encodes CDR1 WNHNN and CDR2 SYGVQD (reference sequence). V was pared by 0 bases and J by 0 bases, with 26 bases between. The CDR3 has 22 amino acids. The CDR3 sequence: CASSESRGHMPTNRPTNEKLFF. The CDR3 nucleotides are TGCGCCAGCAGTGAGTCGCGGGGGCATATGCCGACCAACCGCCCAACTAATGAAAAACTGTTTTTT.

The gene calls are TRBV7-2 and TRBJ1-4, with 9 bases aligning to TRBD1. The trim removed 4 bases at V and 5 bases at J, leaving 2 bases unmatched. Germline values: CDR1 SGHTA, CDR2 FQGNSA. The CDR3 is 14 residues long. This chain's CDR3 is CASSSDRGNEKLFF. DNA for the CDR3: TGTGCCAGCAGCTCGGACAGGGGAAATGAAAAACTGTTTTTT.